The next 29 T cell receptor beta chains were all read from a single sample in a study of blood T cells in healthy people across ages. A sample-barcoded 5' primer and a J-beta primer mix were used in a second PCR of roughly 7 to 11 cycles. TCRdb reprocessed the 5' RACE reads via MiXCR and lists one record per CDR3 protein. Of about 730,000 distinct CDR3 sequences in the sample, roughly 44% are singletons; the top ten hold under 25%. The source material was blood. The receptors shown here come from a woman aged 55-70 years in good health.

The rearrangement links TRBV7-2 to TRBJ2-1, with D maybe TRBD1 (6 bases). CDR1 and CDR2 from the germline V gene are SGHTA and FQGNSA. CDR3 length equals 14 residues. V was pared by 1 base and J by 10 bases, with 14 bases between. The CDR3: CASSLGFARGEQFF. The CDR3 DNA is TGTGCCAGCAGCTTAGGTTTCGCTAGGGGGGAGCAGTTCTTC. The whole variable domain, filled in from reference TRBV7-2 and TRBJ2-1, reads GAGVSQSPSNKVTEKGKDVELRCDPISGHTALYWYRQSLGQGLEFLIYFQGNSAPDKSGLPSDRFSAERTGGSVSTLTIQRTQQEDSAVYLCASSLGFARGEQFFGPGTRLTVL.

For this clonotype: This clone may be a read error of a much larger clone one base away. The chain combines TRBV20-1 with TRBJ2-1; D not certain. Germline-derived CDR1 and CDR2 are DFQATT and SNEGSKA (reference sequence). The CDR3 length is 15 residues. V lost 6 bases, J lost 3 bases, and 18 bases lay in between. The CDR3 reads CSAIKWEKLYNEQFF. As DNA, the CDR3 is TGCAGTGCCATAAAGTGGGAAAAACTCTACAATGAGCAGTTCTTC.

This clonotype came up a few times. V is TRBV7-9 and J is TRBJ2-3, with 10 bases that match TRBD2. CDR1 is SEHNR and CDR2 is FQNEAQ in the germline V gene (reference sequence). Trimming took 5 bases from V and 0 from J; bases not matched to a gene: 11. This CDR3 region has 18 residues. CDR3 coding DNA: TGTGCCAGCAGCGGATCTAGCGGGAGTGGGGCTAGCACAGATACGCAGTATTTT. Residues: CASSGSSGSGASTDTQYF.

The CDR3 here is CSAKTPGLASYEQYF. The CDR3 region has the DNA TGCAGTGCGAAGACACCGGGACTAGCGAGCTACGAGCAGTACTTC. The chain uses TRBV20-1 and TRBJ2-7, with 10 bases aligning to TRBD2. The CDR3 loop spans 15 amino acids. Germline V lookup: CDR1 DFQATT, CDR2 SNEGSKA (reference sequence). V shed 6 bases, J shed 3 bases, and the junction held 11 bases outside the gene matches.

On this clonotype itself: One junction end does not reproduce the germline sequence, and a read error may be involved. The chain recombines TRBV3-1 with TRBJ1-6; 7 positions match TRBD1. Per germline, CDR1 LGHDT and CDR2 YNNKEL (reference sequence). This CDR3 has 16 residues. CDR3 residues: CASKKGRGPYKSPLHF. Here the CDR3 DNA reads TGTGCCAGCAAGAAGGGAAGGGGGCCTTATAAGTCACCCCTCCACTTT.

In the case of this clonotype: With a much larger clone just one base away, this may be a read error. The chain joins TRBV11-3 to TRBJ2-5; weak D call: TRBD1 (5 bases). CDR1 is SGHNT, CDR2 YENEEA, per germline. The CDR3 extends over 13 amino acids. V gave up 2 bases and J gave up 4 bases, with 8 bases separating them. The DNA for the CDR3 is TGTGCCAGCAGCTTATGGACACGAGAGACCCAGTACTTC. Protein product: CASSLWTRETQYF. Together with reference TRBV11-3 and TRBJ2-5, the CDR3 gives the full variable domain: EAGVVQSPRYKIIEKKQPVAFWCNPISGHNTLYWYLQNLGQGPELLIRYENEEAVDDSQLPKDRFSAERLKGVDSTLKIQPAELGDSAVYLCASSLWTRETQYFGPGTRLLVL.

This chain uses TRBV5-1 with TRBJ2-1; 9 nucleotides match TRBD1. This CDR3 is 14 amino acids long. V shed 4 bases and J 8 bases; nucleotides not matched to a gene: 7. Germline V CDR1 and CDR2: SGHRS, YFSETQ. The CDR3 spells CASSTGQGVDEQFF. CDR3 bases: TGCGCCAGCAGCACGGGACAGGGTGTCGATGAGCAGTTCTTC.

In the case of this clonotype: One end of the junction varies from germline; a read error may be responsible. The rearrangement joins TRBV6-5 to TRBJ1-6; 7 bases fit TRBD1. The CDR3 totals 13 residues. Germline CDR1 is MNHEY and CDR2 is SVGAGI. The CDR3 loop reads CASSYDRVSPPHF. CDR3 nucleotide sequence: TGTGCCAGCAGTTACGACAGGGTTTCACCCCCCCACTTT.

This clonotype was detected only once. The DNA is left out, because the CDR3 cannot be placed on it with certainty; the CDR3 is given as TCRdb lists it. This sequence joins TRBV6-5 and TRBJ1-2. The CDR3 is 16 amino acids long, termini counted. Germline CDR1 reads MNHEY; CDR2 reads SVGAGI. This chain's CDR3 is CVTAREAGDFNYGCTF.

This clonotype turned up a few times. This chain links TRBV6-6 with TRBJ2-1, with D perhaps given as TRBD1 or TRBD2 (5 bases each). This CDR3 comprises 11 residues. Germline CDR1 is MNHNY and CDR2 is SVGAGI (reference sequence). Trimming left V 6 bases short and J 7 bases short, with 7 bases between. For the CDR3, the DNA is TGTGCCAGCAGGGGGGTTAATGAGCAGTTCTTC. Its protein product is CASRGVNEQFF.

V is TRBV5-1 and J is TRBJ2-3; 10 bases map to TRBD2. V shed 0 bases and J 6 bases; nucleotides not matched to a gene: 10. The CDR3 extends over 17 amino acids. Germline V gives CDR1 SGHRS, CDR2 YFSETQ. The CDR3 DNA is TGCGCCAGCAGCTTGGGGGCAAGCGGGGGGGCATCGGATACGCAGTATTTT. It specifies CASSLGASGGASDTQYF. Variable domain in full (rest from reference TRBV5-1 and TRBJ2-3): KAGVTQTPRYLIKTRGQQVTLSCSPISGHRSVSWYQQTPGQGLQFLFEYFSETQRNKGNFPGRFSGRQFSNSRSEMNVSTLELGDSALYLCASSLGASGGASDTQYFGPGTRLTVL.

The V gene is TRBV6-5, the J gene TRBJ2-6, with 7 bases aligning to TRBD2. The ends lost 0 bases at V and 1 base at J; junction bases unmatched: 3. Germline loops: CDR1 MNHEY, CDR2 SVGAGI. The CDR3 spans 17 residues. CDR3 sequence: CASSYSKRGSGANVLTF. Here the CDR3 DNA reads TGTGCCAGCAGTTACTCTAAGCGGGGATCTGGGGCCAACGTCCTGACTTTC.

The V call is TRBV2, the J call TRBJ1-2; D is possibly TRBD1 (5 bases). The CDR3 runs to 14 residues. From germline, CDR1 is SNHLY and CDR2 FYNNEI. V was clipped by 7 bases and J by 8 bases, with 20 bases between them. The CDR3 region is CASTGRGVVRGYTF. CDR3 DNA: TGTGCCAGCACCGGACGGGGGGTCGTGCGAGGCTACACCTTC.

V gene TRBV7-9 combines with J gene TRBJ1-1, with D unclear. This CDR3 has 13 amino acids. Trimming removed 8 bases at V and 1 base at J, with 11 bases between. Germline V lookup: CDR1 SEHNR, CDR2 FQNEAQ (reference sequence). The CDR3 region is CASRGLGNTEAFF. The CDR3 region has the DNA TGTGCCAGCCGAGGACTGGGGAACACTGAAGCTTTCTTT.

This chain uses TRBV7-2 with TRBJ2-7; 8 bases fit TRBD2. This CDR3 spans 15 amino acids. After removal of 5 bases from V and 1 base from J, the junction contained 7 bases not matched to a gene. Germline assignment: CDR1 SGHTA and CDR2 FQGNSA. The CDR3 here is CASSRSGSNSYEQYF. The CDR3 DNA is TGTGCCAGCAGCCGAAGCGGGAGTAATTCCTACGAGCAGTACTTC.

The chain recombines TRBV5-1 with TRBJ2-3; 12 positions agree with TRBD2. With 0 bases clipped from V and 5 bases from J, the junction kept 4 bases outside the gene matches. Looked up from germline, CDR1 is SGHRS and CDR2 is YFSETQ. This CDR3 is 16 amino acids long. CDR3 sequence reads: CASSLVGLAGRDTQYF. In DNA form, the CDR3 reads TGCGCCAGCAGCTTGGTCGGACTAGCGGGGAGAGATACGCAGTATTTT.

V and J are TRBV9 and TRBJ2-5; a weak D match, TRBD2 (5 bases). V shed 0 bases and J shed 2 bases, with 14 bases lying between them. In germline, CDR1 is SGDLS, CDR2 YYNGEE. This CDR3 has 16 amino acids. The CDR3 bases are TGTGCCAGCAGCGTAGGAGGGCCGAAGTGGCAAGAGACCCAGTACTTC. This translates into CASSVGGPKWQETQYF.

The chain is built from TRBV25-1 and TRBJ1-4, with 8 nucleotides matching TRBD1. The CDR3 runs 15 residues. J gave up 8 bases and V 6 bases, and 11 bases lay outside the gene matches. Per the germline V gene, CDR1 is MGHDK and CDR2 is SYGVNS. DNA for the CDR3: TGTGCCAGCAGAGACGGACAGGGAAGTTGGGAAAAACTGTTTTTT. Translating it yields CASRDGQGSWEKLFF.

This clonotype came up once. V usage is TRBV11-2 and J usage is TRBJ1-1, with 11 nucleotides matching TRBD1. CDR1 is SGHAT and CDR2 is FQNNGV in the germline V gene. The CDR3 has 14 amino acids. With V trimmed by 1 base and J by 10 bases, 5 bases remained unmatched. CDR3 bases: TGTGCCAGCAGCTTAGCTCCGGACAGGGGGCCAGCTTTCTTT. Protein: CASSLAPDRGPAFF.

This clonotype was found a few times. The CDR3 nucleotides read TGCGCCAGCAGCTTGGGGCTAGCGGGGGGGCAGGACAATGAGCAGTTCTTC. It is translated as CASSLGLAGGQDNEQFF. The J gene is TRBJ2-1, the V gene TRBV5-1, with 12 bases aligning to TRBD2. Germline lookup yields CDR1 SGHRS and CDR2 YFSETQ. V lost 0 bases and J lost 5; bases outside the gene matches: 6. This CDR3 is built from 17 residues.

The chain joins TRBV6-2 or TRBV6-3 to TRBJ2-2; TRBD1 matches at 8 bases. The CDR3 consists of 17 residues. The ends lost 7 bases at V and 1 base at J; junction bases unmatched: 11. From germline, CDR1 is MNHEY and CDR2 SVGEGT. CDR3 residues: CASIPFAGTGNTGELFF. CDR3 coding DNA: TGTGCCAGCATCCCCTTCGCCGGGACAGGGAACACCGGGGAGCTGTTTTTT.

The chain combines TRBV5-1 with TRBJ2-3; no clear D gene. Per the germline V gene, CDR1 is SGHRS and CDR2 is YFSETQ. Between the trimmed V and J ends, which lost 1 base and 2 bases, there was a span of 11 bases. The CDR3 length is 15 residues. The CDR3 spells CASSLIGQDTDTQYF. The CDR3 DNA reads TGCGCCAGCAGCTTGATCGGCCAGGACACAGATACGCAGTATTTT. Together with reference TRBV5-1 and TRBJ2-3, the CDR3 gives the full variable domain: KAGVTQTPRYLIKTRGQQVTLSCSPISGHRSVSWYQQTPGQGLQFLFEYFSETQRNKGNFPGRFSGRQFSNSRSEMNVSTLELGDSALYLCASSLIGQDTDTQYFGPGTRLTVL.

This chain uses TRBV3-1 with TRBJ2-1; 10 nucleotides match TRBD2. V shed 3 bases, J shed 9 bases, and the junction held 11 bases outside the gene matches. The CDR3 loop spans 16 amino acids. Germline V gene lookup returns CDR1 LGHDT and CDR2 YNNKEL (reference sequence). The CDR3 reads CASSQTIAGGQAEQFF. As DNA, the CDR3 is TGTGCCAGCAGCCAGACCATAGCGGGGGGACAGGCTGAGCAGTTCTTC.

The rearrangement uses TRBV9 and TRBJ2-1; D is uncertain. The length of the CDR3 is 12 residues. The ends were cut back, 4 bases at V and 6 bases at J, with 8 bases in the middle. The germline gives CDR1 SGDLS, CDR2 YYNGEE. The CDR3 DNA reads as TGTGCCAGCAGCTATTTATTCAATGAGCAGTTCTTC. It yields the protein CASSYLFNEQFF.

This clonotype was recorded a few times. The gene calls are TRBV24-1 and TRBJ1-2, with D perhaps matching TRBD1 (6 bases). The germline gives CDR1 KGHDR, CDR2 SFDVKD. The CDR3 spans 14 residues. The V end lost 4 bases, the J end lost 3 bases, and 11 bases lay between the germline ends. The CDR3 protein is CATSDVDRDYGYTF. The CDR3 DNA sequence: TGTGCCACCAGTGACGTGGACAGAGACTATGGCTACACCTTC.

V and J are TRBV6-5 and TRBJ2-3, with D unresolved. This CDR3 is 11 amino acids long. V was cut by 10 bases and J by 1 base, with 6 bases left in between. Germline V gives CDR1 MNHEY, CDR2 SVGAGI. This CDR3 is CATGRTDTQYF. In nucleotides, the CDR3 is TGTGCCACCGGACGCACAGATACGCAGTATTTT.

This clonotype was seen only a few times. The chain joins TRBV28 to TRBJ2-5; 9 positions match TRBD2. The CDR3 is 16 residues long. The ends lost 3 bases at V and 1 base at J; junction bases unmatched: 6. Germline lookup yields CDR1 MDHEN and CDR2 SYDVKM. The CDR3 protein is CASSLYGGGAQETQYF. As DNA, the CDR3 is TGTGCCAGCAGTTTGTATGGCGGGGGGGCCCAAGAGACCCAGTACTTC.

The chain combines TRBV18 with TRBJ1-2, with 7 bases identical to TRBD1. This CDR3 region has 15 residues. Germline lookup yields CDR1 KGHSH and CDR2 LQKENI. After removal of 2 bases from V and 4 bases from J, the junction contained 7 bases not matched to a gene. CDR3 protein: CASSPRQGLGYGYTF. The CDR3 nucleotides read TGTGCCAGCTCACCAAGACAGGGCCTCGGCTATGGCTACACCTTC.

Notes on this clonotype: A much larger clone lies one base from this, so it may be a read error. This chain joins TRBV29-1 and TRBJ2-5; the D gene is possibly TRBD2 (6 bases). The end of the DNA is better explained by TRBJ2-1, so the J call may be wrong. The CDR3 is 14 amino acids. CDR1 and CDR2 (germline): SQVTM, ANQGSEA. DNA for the CDR3: TGCAGCGTTGAAGGTCGCAGACTAGAAGAGACCCAGTTCTTC. As protein: CSVEGRRLEETQFF.